The 10 T cell receptor beta chains below all came from one sample that was sequenced in a study of blood T cells in healthy people across ages. PCR was performed a second time for about 7 to 12 cycles using a sample-barcoded 5' primer and a J-beta primer mix. A single record per CDR3 protein comes from TCRdb applying MiXCR to the 5' RACE reads. Found here are 800,000 to 950,000 distinct CDR3 sequences, almost 30% of them singletons; the top ten hold roughly 10%. The same sample was also studied in work on T cells of mothers and their children.

The sequencing input was blood. All receptors come from a woman aged 40 to 49 in good health.

V gene TRBV28 combines with J gene TRBJ1-1; D possibly corresponds to TRBD1 (6 bases). CDR1 and CDR2 (germline): MDHEN, SYDVKM. The germline V and J ends were trimmed by 3 bases and 0 bases, with 11 bases remaining between them. The CDR3 is 15 residues long. The CDR3 DNA follows: TGTGCCAGCAGTTTGGGGACATACGTGAACACTGAAGCTTTCTTT. It yields the protein CASSLGTYVNTEAFF.

This clonotype showed up just once. This sequence may be a read error, since a much larger clone differs from it by one base. The chain employs TRBV2 and TRBJ2-7, with D possibly matching TRBD1 (5 bases). The CDR3 contains 12 residues. Germline V gene data show CDR1 as SNHLY and CDR2 as FYNNEI. For the CDR3, the DNA is TGTGCCAGCAGCTGGACAAGCTACGAGCAGGACTTC. Translating it yields CASSWTSYEQDF.

This clonotype has ten or more counts. The chain combines TRBV9 with TRBJ1-2; 11 nucleotides line up with TRBD1. The junction had 6 bases not matched to a gene; V was cut back by 4 bases and J by 4 bases. Per germline, CDR1 SGDLS and CDR2 YYNGEE. The CDR3 consists of 15 residues. CDR3 DNA sequence: TGTGCCAGCAGCCCTGGACAGGGGGCGGCCTATGGCTACACCTTC. Protein sequence: CASSPGQGAAYGYTF.

Only a few counts were recorded for this clonotype. The chain combines TRBV11-2 with TRBJ1-1; TRBD1 is a possible D gene (5 bases). This CDR3 has 15 amino acids. V lost 4 bases and J 2 bases, leaving 14 bases between the germline ends. The germline CDR1 and CDR2 sequences are SGHAT and FQNNGV. CDR3: CASSSREGLNTEAFF. For the CDR3, the DNA is TGTGCCAGCAGCTCACGGGAGGGACTAAACACTGAAGCTTTCTTT.

The rearrangement links TRBV7-2 to TRBJ2-4; D is perhaps TRBD1 (5 bases). CDR1 SGHTA and CDR2 FQGNSA come from the germline V gene. Deletions cut 2 bases from V and 7 bases from J, with 12 bases between. The CDR3 contains 14 residues. The CDR3 DNA reads as TGTGCCAGCAGCTTACAGGACATCGCGAACATTCAGTACTTC. It specifies CASSLQDIANIQYF.

This clonotype appeared a few times. The rearrangement uses TRBV5-1 and TRBJ2-5; 13 bases fit TRBD2. The CDR3 runs 17 residues. Germline assignment: CDR1 SGHRS and CDR2 YFSETQ. The J segment lost 0 bases and the V segment lost 4 bases, leaving 6 bases of the junction unmatched. The CDR3 DNA sequence: TGCGCCAGCAGCCCGACTAGCGGGGGGACGAACCAAGAGACCCAGTACTTC. Translating it yields CASSPTSGGTNQETQYF.

The table lists this clonotype with many counts. The V call is TRBV20-1, the J call TRBJ2-7; D may be TRBD1 or TRBD2 (6 bases each). V lost 6 bases, J lost 2 bases, and 14 bases lay in between. Per germline, CDR1 DFQATT and CDR2 SNEGSKA (reference sequence). This CDR3 contains 13 residues. CDR3 sequence reads: CSARGQGPYEQYF. For the CDR3, the DNA is TGCAGTGCCCGGGGGCAGGGCCCCTACGAGCAGTACTTC.

The rearrangement uses TRBV7-9 and TRBJ2-1; 7 nucleotides match TRBD1. V trimming: 5 bases; J trimming: 0 bases; junction bases outside the gene matches: 7. Germline loops: CDR1 SEHNR, CDR2 FQNEAQ (reference sequence). This CDR3 spans 16 amino acids. CDR3 bases: TGTGCCAGCAGCCCCAGACAGGGTGACTCCTACAATGAGCAGTTCTTC. Translating it yields CASSPRQGDSYNEQFF.

A remark on this clonotype: The junction and the germline gene differ at one end; a read error may be behind it. The chain employs TRBV4-3 and TRBJ1-1; no firm D call. The CDR3 runs to 14 residues. CDR1 and CDR2 from the germline V gene are LGHNA and YSLEER. CDR3 nucleotide sequence: TGCGCCAGCAGCCAAGATCGGTCGAACACTGAAACTTTCTTT. It is translated as CASSQDRSNTETFF.

This clonotype appeared a single time. The CDR3 here is CASRTGTGAPLLHF. As DNA, the CDR3 is TGTGCCAGCAGGACCGGGACAGGGGCCCCACTCCTCCACTTT. The chain links TRBV27 to TRBJ1-6; 10 bases line up with TRBD1. Looked up from germline, CDR1 is MNHEY and CDR2 is SMNVEV (reference sequence). V was clipped by 6 bases and J by 15 bases; unmatched bases: 11. The CDR3 totals 14 residues.